This entry concerns a single TCR beta chain. After removal of 4 bases from V and 9 bases from J, the junction contained 8 bases not matched to a gene. This CDR3 comprises 13 residues. Germline V gene data show CDR1 as SGHRS and CDR2 as YFSETQ. This entry belongs to a study of blood T cell repertoires in COVID-19. Overall study context: COVID-19 samples from acute and convalescent phases originated in the United States, Italy and Spain. PBMCs, B-cell-depleted T cells, or T cells provided the cDNA or gDNA that made up the material.

Methods used by the authors: Scientists estimated how many nucleated cells there were by amplifying reference gene primers. Some clones are missing from TCRdb's copy, which holds only in-frame ones; the method was immunoSEQ multiplex PCR. V, J and clone size reflect that table, while D and trimming were determined from the DNA. The profile covers around 130,000 clones, with roughly 90% appearing a single time and roughly 3.7% taken by the ten largest. The J gene is TRBJ1-2, the V gene TRBV5-1; 8 bases map to TRBD1. Sequenced sample: peripheral blood. The receptor's source is a man aged 50-59 years with active COVID-19. The CDR3 region has the DNA TGCGCCAGCAGCCTGGACAGGGATGGAAGCTACACCTTC. Its protein product is CASSLDRDGSYTF.